This TCR beta chain was recorded in a study of OX40 agonist ivuxolimab in advanced cancers. Study details: Earlier anti-PD-1, anti-PD-L1 or anti-CTLA-4 therapy was permitted; less than 50% had received some. General observations from the study: The study found that CD8+ T cells averaged more expanded clones than CD4+. Clonal expansion was seen in CD4+ and CD8+ blood T cells by week 6 at 0.1 to 3.0 mg/kg.

TCRdb keeps only in-frame clones here, not all; method: immunoSEQ multiplex PCR. The sample records tens of thousands of clones, more than 85% being singletons. Enrollment shut out patients with autoimmune disease history or systemic immunosuppression. The CDR3 loop spans 15 amino acids. The germline V gene encodes CDR1 ENHRY and CDR2 SYGVKD. V lost 2 bases, J lost 4 bases, and 6 bases stayed unmatched. Note on this clone: The antigen is undetermined.

This sequence was found in an adult with an advanced solid tumor such as melanoma, head and neck, liver or kidney cancer. The sample consisted of CD4+ or CD8+ T cells sorted from blood, taken in a trial of the OX40 agonist ivuxolimab. The rearrangement joins TRBV10-3 to TRBJ1-2; 8 bases match TRBD1. In nucleotides, the CDR3 is TGTGCCATCAGTGAGGGACAGGGAAGAGGCTATGGCTACACCTTC. This sequence encodes CAISEGQGRGYGYTF.